This is a list of T cell receptor beta chains from one sample in a study of Ad26.COV2.S vaccination and SARS-CoV-2 variants. Repertoires were generated with immunoSEQ multiplex PCR, while TCRdb's copy carries only in-frame clones and drops some. In the table there are roughly 680,000 clones, more than 80% of which are singletons. The sequences come from peripheral blood, collected in a trial of Ad26.COV2.S vaccine versus placebo. These receptors were taken from a person aged 18-65 years who received the Ad26.COV2.S COVID-19 vaccine or a placebo. Each CDR3 is given with its conserved first and last residue. Fields, in order: V gene, clone size, J gene, D gene, CDR3 protein, CDR3 DNA. A D gene is named only where the DNA matches it firmly. Some rows mark clone size as missing; the rest say once, few, many or name a class of expanded clone.

V: TRBV30
size: NA
J: TRBJ2-7
D: NA
CDR3: CAWSVQGGGWQYF
DNA: TGTGCCTGGAGTGTTCAAGGAGGGGGATGGCAGTACTTC

V: TRBV5-6
size: NA
J: TRBJ2-7
D: NA
CDR3: CASSLFGDSYEQYF
DNA: TGTGCCAGCAGCTTGTTTGGGGACTCCTACGAGCAGTACTTC

V: TRBV6-1
size: NA
J: TRBJ1-1
D: TRBD1
CDR3: CASSDRQGVEAFF
DNA: TGTGCCAGCAGTGATCGACAGGGTGTGGAAGCTTTCTTT

V: TRBV10-3
size: NA
J: TRBJ1-2
D: NA
CDR3: CAAGGAGRRGYTF
DNA: TGTGCCGCCGGCGGGGCGGGCCGTCGGGGCTACACCTTC

V: TRBV19
size: once
J: TRBJ1-5
D: TRBD1
CDR3: CASSGTGGSGNQPQHF
DNA: TGTGCCAGTAGTGGGACAGGTGGATCCGGCAATCAGCCCCAGCATTTT

V: TRBV7-2
size: NA
J: TRBJ1-4
D: NA
CDR3: CASSLAGREKLFF
DNA: TGTGCCAGCAGCTTAGCAGGGCGAGAAAAACTGTTTTTT

V: TRBV6-5
size: NA
J: TRBJ2-7
D: NA
CDR3: CASSYEGGSSYEQYF
DNA: TGTGCCAGCAGTTATGAAGGGGGAAGCTCCTACGAGCAGTACTTC

V: TRBV6-6
size: NA
J: TRBJ1-2
D: NA
CDR3: CASTPLENYGYTF
DNA: TGTGCCAGCACCCCACTCGAGAACTATGGCTACACCTTC

V: TRBV9
size: NA
J: TRBJ2-7
D: NA
CDR3: CASSFGFLSYEQYF
DNA: TGTGCCAGCAGCTTCGGGTTCCTATCCTACGAGCAGTACTTC

V: TRBV29-1
size: NA
J: TRBJ2-5
D: NA
CDR3: CSGGLQETQYF
DNA: TGCAGCGGAGGACTCCAAGAGACCCAGTACTTC

V: TRBV27
size: once
J: TRBJ2-7
D: TRBD1
CDR3: CASSMTGVAYEQYF
DNA: TGTGCCAGCAGTATGACAGGGGTCGCCTACGAGCAGTACTTC

V: TRBV6-5
size: NA
J: TRBJ2-6
D: TRBD1
CDR3: CASRQGMAGANVLTF
DNA: TGTGCCAGCCGACAGGGCATGGCTGGGGCCAACGTCCTGACTTTC

V: TRBV15
size: NA
J: TRBJ2-7
D: TRBD2
CDR3: CATSSRLAGSGEQYF
DNA: TGTGCCACCAGCAGTCGGCTAGCGGGGTCCGGCGAGCAGTACTTC

V: TRBV19
size: NA
J: TRBJ2-5
D: NA
CDR3: CASSIAPDSRTQYF
DNA: TGTGCCAGTAGTATAGCCCCCGACAGCAGAACCCAGTACTTC

V: TRBV18
size: NA
J: TRBJ2-7
D: NA
CDR3: CASSAASYEQYF
DNA: TGTGCCAGCTCGGCAGCTTCCTACGAGCAGTACTTC

V: TRBV14
size: NA
J: TRBJ2-5
D: TRBD2
CDR3: CASSLAGVVKTQYF
DNA: TGTGCCAGCAGCCTGGCGGGAGTAGTTAAGACCCAGTACTTC